One TCR beta chain is described in this entry. Its target is not known. This sample stems from a study of PD-1 blockade in classical Hodgkin lymphoma. Whole-study results and caveats: There remain no defined causes for the repertoire differences, which possibly reflect disease activity or prior therapy.

The V gene lost 1 base and the J gene lost 1 base, with 16 bases spanning the gap. The germline V gene has CDR1 ENHRY and CDR2 SYGVKD. The CDR3 runs 17 residues. Sample time point: cycle 4 day 1 (C4D1), after 5 to 7 weeks of nivolumab. Each of the patients experienced relapse following autologous stem cell transplantation, and their brentuximab vedotin exposure differed. Complete response, partial response or progressive disease made up the best responses. The repertoire was sequenced with immunoSEQ multiplex PCR; TCRdb's copy has only in-frame clones and lacks some. Altogether approximately 30,000 clones are present, 55% to 85% being singletons, with the ten largest covering approximately 3.5%.

Sequencing was performed on peripheral blood mononuclear cells (PBMCs), taken before the fourth cycle of nivolumab. This clonotype originated in a human donor with classical Hodgkin lymphoma. The chain recombines TRBV10-3 with TRBJ2-5; possibly TRBD1 or TRBD2 for D (6 bases each). CDR3 residues: CAISEFEGEDLQETQYF. CDR3 in DNA: TGTGCCATCAGTGAGTTCGAGGGGGAGGACCTCCAAGAGACCCAGTACTTC.